This T cell receptor beta chain came from a study of T and B cells in COVID-19 patients (dated by TCRdb to 2020 to 2022). Concerning the study at large: Using TRB and IGH repertoire sequencing of peripheral blood, the study characterized adaptive immunity in COVID-19 patients who had active infection or had recovered. Median age was approximately 35 years in the recovered cohort versus approximately 62 years in the active-infection cohort. Up to about 9 follow-up blood samples were collected per patient, with some samples spanning different disease stages in the same individual. The recovered cohort included some 18 patients who contributed fewer than 25 samples, and most of those patients had mild to moderate COVID-19 that was managed on an outpatient basis. Critical illness requiring mechanical ventilation or ECMO was present in about 55% of the 20 patients in the active-infection cohort. Because samples were available both during active disease and after recovery, a couple of patients were counted in both the recovered and the active cohorts. Repertoire analyses used an age-matched reference group of approximately 40 healthy donors who were negative for COVID-19 antibodies as the comparison. Comorbidities linked to unfavorable COVID-19 outcome were present in about 90% of the roughly 20 patients in the active-infection cohort. The repository of TCR and BCR sequences included some 69 time points from about 35 patients, and more than 7 million TCR sequences were analysed. Overall study results and their limits: It was stated that prospective validation of the reported TCR clusters was required before the clusters could be put to clinical use. Few blood samples were available from mildly ill patients while symptoms were present, and early samples from severe cases were likewise scarce. The size of the cohort was considered insufficient for assessing HLA contributions to COVID-19 susceptibility or severity. Strongly skewed TRBV/TRBJ gene usage was reported in patients with COVID-19. TRB repertoires were highly clonal in active COVID-19, whereas diversity and richness at recovery rose above healthy donor levels. The recovered cohort had some 2,500 exclusive TCR clusters, including under 40 low-pGen clusters. Specific T cell subsets (CD4+/Treg/CD8+) and sorted SARS-CoV-2-responsive or tetramer+ T cells had not yet been sequenced, and these experiments were ongoing.

TCRdb lists the instrument as Illumina MiSeq. TRB rearrangements were amplified by multiplex PCR with BIOMED2 TRB-A/B primer pools. Two consecutive PCRs added Illumina-compatible adapters and 7-nucleotide sample barcodes to the amplicons. Phusion HS II polymerase was used for all library PCRs. The amplicons were purified from gel with the NucleoSpin Gel and PCR Clean-up kit, measured on Qubit, and then pooled at 4 to 5 nM. The quality of the amplicon pool was checked on an Agilent 2100 Bioanalyzer prior to Illumina next-generation sequencing. Concerning the study's data processing: Annotation of TRB rearrangements was done in MiXCR 3.0.8 with the default MiXCR reference library. Non-productive reads and sequences with fewer than 2 reads were removed, and every unique CDR3 nucleotide sequence was treated as one clone. Clonality, diversity, richness and V-J gene usage were calculated in R 3.5.1. TCR clustering by CDR3 similarity used GLIPH2, with generation probabilities calculated by OLGA. GLIPH2 clusters were kept only when the clusters contained at least four unique TCR clonotypes present in at least three individuals. The public reads were reanalyzed by TCRdb: fastp trimming at Q25, MiXCR alignment, in-frame beta chains only. Each entry merges the rows of one CDR3 protein and shows their most common DNA and genes. In this record, the V and J calls reflect TCRdb's handling and not the investigators' own analysis. The sample has over 7,000 distinct CDR3 sequences on record, about a quarter of them singletons. Approximately 6.6% of the sample comes from the top ten.

TRB repertoires were amplified using roughly 220-550 ng of genomic DNA isolated from blood. This clonotype was recorded a few times. No cognate antigen has been identified for it. The record has no base qualities; no much larger clone is one base away. Including cysteine and phenylalanine, the CDR3 has 13 amino acids. CDR3 DNA is the only sequence kept; it has 39 bases, read in frame from the first base. The germline V gene specifies LGHNA as CDR1 and YSLEER as CDR2. The germline V and J ends show losses of 6 bases and 3 bases respectively, and no gene match explains 5 bases of the junction. The V and J genes are TRBV4-3 and TRBJ2-7; TRBD1 lines up with 7 middle nucleotides. The source of this sequence is a human donor who had recovered from COVID-19. Sequenced sample: blood. The DNA sequence is TGCGCCAGCAGGACAGGGATAGACTACGAGCAGTACTTC. Its protein product is CASRTGIDYEQYF.